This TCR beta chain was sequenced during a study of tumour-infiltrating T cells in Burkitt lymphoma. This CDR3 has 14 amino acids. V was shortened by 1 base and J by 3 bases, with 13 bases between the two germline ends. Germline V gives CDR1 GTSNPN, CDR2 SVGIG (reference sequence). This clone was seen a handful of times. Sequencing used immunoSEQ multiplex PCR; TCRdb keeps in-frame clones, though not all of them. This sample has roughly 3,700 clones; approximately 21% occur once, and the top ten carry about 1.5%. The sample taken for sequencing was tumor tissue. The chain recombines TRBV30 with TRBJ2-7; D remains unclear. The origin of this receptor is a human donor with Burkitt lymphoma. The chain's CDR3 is CAWSERLLNYEQYF. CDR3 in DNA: TGTGCCTGGAGTGAACGCCTACTGAACTACGAGCAGTACTTC.